This T cell receptor (beta chain) was observed in a study of T cells in tuberculosis. J gave up 2 bases and V 1 base, and 6 bases lay outside the gene matches. Germline assignment: CDR1 MNHNS and CDR2 SASEGT. The CDR3 loop spans 16 amino acids. Each donor contributed about 100,000 T cells on average, unsorted. Libraries were prepared by immunoSEQ multiplex PCR; TCRdb keeps only in-frame clonotypes and omits some of them. The sample holds about 45,000 clones, roughly 94% seen once. Sequenced material: PBMCs. This sequence originates from a donor aged 5 to 30 with latent tuberculosis or without tuberculosis infection. Some clones in this sample may be carry-over from other donors' samples. The chain joins TRBV6-1 to TRBJ2-3, with 7 bases identical to TRBD1. The CDR3 reads CASSEGPGGITDTQYF. The CDR3 coding sequence is TGTGCCAGCAGTGAAGGCCCAGGGGGAATCACAGATACGCAGTATTTT.